These 17 T cell receptor beta chains share one sample of origin, sequenced in a study of cytomegalovirus exposure and HLA in healthy donors (dated by TCRdb to about 2017). To prepare the library, the immunoSEQ multiplex PCR assay was applied. What TCRdb holds here is the immuneACCESS table cut down to in-frame rearrangements. Part of the clones is not present; checked against another copy, under half of the missing clones reflect an unresolved V gene, and the others are unexplained. Across this sample there are about 200,000 clones, with about 82% seen only once. 1.4% to 1.5% of the sample goes to the ten largest clones. The material sequenced was PBMCs. The source is a woman aged 18-29 years in good health and CMV-seronegative.

This clone was observed once. This chain connects TRBV7-9 to TRBJ1-2; maybe TRBD1 (5 bases). This CDR3 is built from 14 residues. CDR1 is SEHNR and CDR2 is FQNEAQ in the germline V gene (reference sequence). V lost 2 bases, J lost 0 bases, and 7 bases lay in between. The CDR3, as DNA: TGTGCCAGCAGCTTATCGACAGCTAACTATGGCTACACCTTC. This encodes CASSLSTANYGYTF. The full variable domain, with the rest looked up from reference TRBV7-9 and TRBJ1-2, is DTGVSQNPRHKITKRGQNVTFRCDPISEHNRLYWYRQTLGQGPEFLTYFQNEAQLEKSRLLSDRFSAERPKGSFSTLEIQRTEQGDSAMYLCASSLSTANYGYTFGSGTRLTVV.

CDR3 nucleotides: TGTGCCTGGAGTGTACCTGGGACAGGAAATGAAAAACTGTTTTTT. Its protein product is CAWSVPGTGNEKLFF. The chain has TRBV30 and TRBJ1-4; 8 bases fit TRBD1. With V trimmed by 0 bases and J by 5 bases, 5 bases remained unmatched. The V gene's germline CDR1 is GTSNPN and CDR2 SVGIG (reference sequence). The CDR3 contains 15 residues.

This clone has a handful of counts. The CDR3 region is CASSIAPRGEQFF. The CDR3 nucleotides are TGTGCCAGTAGTATAGCCCCTCGAGGGGAGCAGTTCTTC. V gene TRBV19 combines with J gene TRBJ2-1, with a tentative D call TRBD2 (5 bases). Germline CDR1 and CDR2: LNHDA and SQIVND (reference sequence). The CDR3 totals 13 residues. The V gene lost 1 base and the J gene lost 10 bases, with 11 bases spanning the gap. The full variable domain, completed using reference TRBV19 and TRBJ2-1, is DGGITQSPKYLFRKEGQNVTLSCEQNLNHDAMYWYRQDPGQGLRLIYYSQIVNDFQKGDIAEGYSVSREKKESFPLTVTSAQKNPTAFYLCASSIAPRGEQFFGPGTRLTVL.

The chain is built from TRBV11-2 and TRBJ1-6, with 9 bases fitting TRBD1. CDR1 is SGHAT, CDR2 FQNNGV, per germline. With 5 bases clipped from V and 2 bases from J, the junction kept 7 bases outside the gene matches. This CDR3 is built from 17 residues. The chain's CDR3 is CASSPDRGITYNSPLHF. The DNA for the CDR3 is TGTGCCAGCAGCCCGGACAGGGGTATAACCTATAATTCACCCCTCCACTTT.

The rearrangement links TRBV6-4 to TRBJ2-1, with 8 bases matching TRBD2. The CDR3 spans 14 residues. V dropped 0 bases and J dropped 10; count of bases not matched to a gene: 5. CDR1 is MRHNA, CDR2 SNTAGT, per germline. The CDR3 nucleotides read TGTGCCAGCAGTGACTCAGGACTAGCCGCGGAGCAGTTCTTC. It translates to CASSDSGLAAEQFF.

V usage is TRBV11-3 and J usage is TRBJ2-7; no definite D call. V was cut by 2 bases and J by 3 bases, with 8 bases left in between. Per the germline V gene, CDR1 is SGHNT and CDR2 is YENEEA. The CDR3 extends over 13 amino acids. CDR3 sequence reads: CASSLYTNYEQYF. DNA of the CDR3: TGTGCCAGCAGCTTATATACTAACTACGAGCAGTACTTC.

The chain carries TRBV5-1 and TRBJ1-2; 7 nucleotides line up with TRBD1. The CDR3 length is 13 residues. Germline V gene sequence: CDR1 SGHRS, CDR2 YFSETQ. V gave up 5 bases and J gave up 7 bases; unmatched junction bases: 8. The DNA of the CDR3 is TGCGCCAGCAGTATAGGAGGGGGCAGTGGCTACACCTTC. Its translation is CASSIGGGSGYTF.

This clone was counted a few times. The V call is TRBV6-4, the J call TRBJ2-1; D is undetermined. This CDR3 has 13 amino acids. V lost 3 bases and J 4 bases, leaving 7 bases between the germline ends. Germline CDR1 is MRHNA and CDR2 is SNTAGT. The CDR3 region is CASSELGYNEQFF. DNA of the CDR3: TGTGCCAGCAGTGAGCTAGGTTACAATGAGCAGTTCTTC.

This clone was detected only a few times. CDR3 sequence: CASSRDRADQPQHF. The CDR3 nucleotides are TGTGCCAGCAGTAGGGACAGGGCGGATCAGCCCCAGCATTTT. V and J are TRBV6-5 and TRBJ1-5; 9 bases agree with TRBD1. Unmatched junction bases numbered 4, after V lost 5 bases and J lost 5 bases. Germline lookup yields CDR1 MNHEY and CDR2 SVGAGI. This CDR3 region has 14 residues.

The rearrangement joins TRBV25-1 to TRBJ2-3, with 11 bases fitting TRBD1. This CDR3 is 15 amino acids long. V shed 7 bases, J shed 2 bases, and the junction held 5 bases outside the gene matches. CDR1 and CDR2 (germline): MGHDK, SYGVNS. The CDR3 spells CASNLGQGATDTQYF. The CDR3 DNA follows: TGTGCCAGCAACCTAGGACAGGGGGCCACAGATACGCAGTATTTT.

In its sample, this clone was seen a few times. The rearrangement links TRBV13 to TRBJ2-3; 11 positions match TRBD1. CDR1 and CDR2 from the germline V gene are PRHDT and FYEKMQ (reference sequence). The CDR3 runs 15 residues. V shed 4 bases and J 6 bases; nucleotides not matched to a gene: 6. CDR3 DNA sequence: TGTGCCAGCAGCTCCCGGACAGGGGGCGGCGATACGCAGTATTTT. Translation: CASSSRTGGGDTQYF.

V gene TRBV5-6 combines with J gene TRBJ1-2; TRBD1 agrees at 7 bases. CDR1 is SGHDT and CDR2 is YYEEEE in the germline V gene. With 4 bases clipped from V and 3 bases from J, the junction kept 15 bases outside the gene matches. This CDR3 has 17 residues. CDR3 in DNA: TGTGCCAGCAGCCAGCCCCTTCATCCTACAGGGGACTATGGCTACACCTTC. Amino acids: CASSQPLHPTGDYGYTF.

A single count supports this clone. V is TRBV27 and J is TRBJ1-5; tentatively, D is TRBD1 (6 bases). Per the germline V gene, CDR1 is MNHEY and CDR2 is SMNVEV (reference sequence). V was cut by 5 bases and J by 6 bases, with 17 bases left in between. This CDR3 comprises 15 residues. CDR3 sequence: CASSAHREGSQPQHF. The CDR3 nucleotides are TGTGCCAGCAGTGCCCACAGGGAAGGCTCTCAGCCCCAGCATTTT.

The V call is TRBV2, the J call TRBJ2-7, with TRBD2 as a possible D gene (7 bases). The germline gives CDR1 SNHLY, CDR2 FYNNEI. Trimming removed 3 bases at V and 3 bases at J, with 12 bases between. CDR3 size: 14 residues. As DNA, the CDR3 is TGTGCCAGCAGTGACGGGGGGCTTTACTACGAGCAGTACTTC. This encodes CASSDGGLYYEQYF.

The chain joins TRBV5-1 to TRBJ2-7; maybe TRBD2 (6 bases). The germline V gene encodes CDR1 SGHRS and CDR2 YFSETQ. This CDR3 spans 16 amino acids. The ends were cut back, 2 bases at V and 4 bases at J, with 19 bases in the middle. DNA for the CDR3: TGCGCCAGCAGCTTACGGACCCGACGGGGGATATACGAGCAGTACTTC. Encoded protein: CASSLRTRRGIYEQYF. The full variable domain, with the rest looked up from reference TRBV5-1 and TRBJ2-7, is KAGVTQTPRYLIKTRGQQVTLSCSPISGHRSVSWYQQTPGQGLQFLFEYFSETQRNKGNFPGRFSGRQFSNSRSEMNVSTLELGDSALYLCASSLRTRRGIYEQYFGPGTRLTVT.

J is TRBJ1-1 and V is TRBV5-1; D gene unclear. The CDR3 runs to 13 residues. CDR1 is SGHRS and CDR2 is YFSETQ in the germline V gene. Trimming stripped 6 bases from V and 0 bases from J, with 9 bases between. For the CDR3, the DNA is TGCGCCAGCAAAGACACTCTGAACACTGAAGCTTTCTTT. Residues: CASKDTLNTEAFF.

DNA of the CDR3: TGTGCCAGCTCTAAGGACAGACAAGAGACCCAGTACTTC. Protein sequence: CASSKDRQETQYF. The chain is built from TRBV18 and TRBJ2-5, with D possibly being TRBD1 (6 bases). Trimming removed 6 bases at V and 2 bases at J, with 10 bases between. CDR3 size: 13 residues. Germline V gene sequence: CDR1 KGHSH, CDR2 LQKENI.